The 28 T cell receptor beta chains in this list originate from one sample, sequenced in a study of CD8 T cells in Susac syndrome. Roughly 0.45 to 1 ug RNA was reverse transcribed with random hexamers. TCRdb reprocessed the immunoSEQ multiplex PCR reads with MiXCR, giving one entry per CDR3 protein. The data show about 210,000 distinct CDR3 sequences, about 96% seen once. Input material: CD4+ T cells from PBMCs. The receptors originated from a human donor with multiple sclerosis.

V and J are TRBV10-3 and TRBJ2-7, with 11 positions matching TRBD2. V gave up 6 bases and J gave up 1 base; unmatched junction bases: 5. This CDR3 is built from 15 residues. CDR1 and CDR2 (germline): ENHRY, SYGVKD. CDR3 residues: CAIRRRLAGSYEQYF. The CDR3 bases are TGTGCCATCAGGCGAAGACTAGCGGGATCCTACGAGCAGTACTTC.

The chain recombines TRBV2 with TRBJ2-7, with D possibly TRBD1 on 6 matching bases. Trimming removed 5 bases at V and 5 bases at J, with 16 bases between. Germline V lookup: CDR1 SNHLY, CDR2 FYNNEI. The CDR3 sequence is 14 residues long. The CDR3 reads CASSPRTVTNEQYF. The CDR3 DNA reads as TGTGCCAGCAGTCCGCGGACAGTGACTAACGAGCAGTACTTC.

This clonotype came up once. J is TRBJ1-2 and V is TRBV20-1, with a possible D match to TRBD1 (5 bases). V was pared by 3 bases and J by 5 bases, with 10 bases between. This CDR3 region has 12 residues. Germline V gene sequence: CDR1 DFQATT, CDR2 SNEGSKA (reference sequence). The CDR3 nucleotides read TGCAGTGCTAGTTCGCAGGGATATGGCTACACCTTC. It codes for CSASSQGYGYTF.

The V gene is TRBV7-9, the J gene TRBJ2-3; D perhaps matches TRBD1 (5 bases). The CDR3 extends over 14 amino acids. Germline CDR1 SEHNR, CDR2 FQNEAQ (reference sequence). Trimming shortened V by 3 bases and J by 4 bases, and 11 bases separated the two germline ends. CDR3 protein: CASSLGQGPDTQYF. The DNA of the CDR3 is TGTGCCAGCAGCTTGGGGCAGGGTCCAGATACGCAGTATTTT.

The chain uses TRBV6-2 or TRBV6-3 and TRBJ2-5; the D call may be TRBD1 or TRBD2 (5 bases each). CDR3 size: 14 residues. Germline V lookup: CDR1 MNHEY, CDR2 SVGEGT. Deletions cut 6 bases from V and 5 bases from J, with 16 bases between. CDR3 sequence (DNA): TGTGCCAGCAGAGGCCAGGGACGTCACGAGACCCAGTACTTC. It encodes CASRGQGRHETQYF.

The chain carries TRBV6-5 and TRBJ2-1; TRBD2 matches at 16 bases. CDR1 MNHEY and CDR2 SVGAGI come from the germline V gene. CDR3 length equals 14 residues. Losses at the gene ends were 8 bases for V and 9 bases for J; bases not matched to a gene: 4. In nucleotides, the CDR3 is TGTGCCAGCGGGACTAGCGGGGGGGCAATTGAGCAGTTCTTC. Amino acids: CASGTSGGAIEQFF.

This clonotype was counted a single time. The chain is built from TRBV29-1 and TRBJ2-1, with 9 positions matching TRBD2. The CDR3 totals 17 residues. J lost 6 bases, V lost 8 bases, and 20 bases had no gene match. Germline V gene data show CDR1 as SQVTM and CDR2 as ANQGSEA. The CDR3 reads CSSRRDPGTSTFNEQFF. The CDR3 coding sequence is TGCAGCTCCAGACGCGATCCCGGGACTAGCACTTTCAATGAGCAGTTCTTC.

The genes are TRBV9 and TRBJ2-5; 13 bases line up with TRBD2. The germline gives CDR1 SGDLS, CDR2 YYNGEE. V was pared by 3 bases and J by 1 base, with 6 bases of the junction left unmatched. This CDR3 has 17 residues. The CDR3 bases are TGTGCCAGCAGCGCTCGGACTAGCGGGAGTTCCCAAGAGACCCAGTACTTC. It codes for CASSARTSGSSQETQYF.

V is TRBV20-1 and J is TRBJ1-2, with D possibly matching TRBD1 (5 bases). The V end was cut by 4 bases, the J end by 4 bases, with 16 bases between. Germline CDR1 reads DFQATT; CDR2 reads SNEGSKA (reference sequence). The CDR3 totals 14 residues. The CDR3 sequence is CSAIDGRDGYGYTF. CDR3 bases: TGCAGTGCTATCGACGGCAGGGACGGCTATGGCTACACCTTC.

This chain joins TRBV11-1 and TRBJ2-7; 8 bases match TRBD1. V lost 5 bases to trimming and J lost 0 bases; unmatched junction nucleotides: 6. The V gene's germline CDR1 is SGHAT and CDR2 FQDESV (reference sequence). The CDR3 extends over 15 amino acids. The CDR3, as DNA: TGTGCCAGCAGCCCGGGACAGGATCCCTCCTACGAGCAGTACTTC. As protein: CASSPGQDPSYEQYF.

V usage is TRBV6-6 and J usage is TRBJ1-1, with D tentatively TRBD1 (5 bases). V lost 6 bases and J 1 base, leaving 12 bases between the germline ends. This CDR3 spans 14 amino acids. CDR1 and CDR2 (germline): MNHNY, SVGAGI (reference sequence). The chain's CDR3 is CASRLQGRNTEAFF. The CDR3 bases are TGTGCCAGCAGACTGCAGGGTCGGAACACTGAAGCTTTCTTT.

The V and J genes are TRBV3-1 and TRBJ2-3; D gene unclear. The V gene lost 3 bases and the J gene lost 4 bases, with 11 bases spanning the gap. There are 14 residues in the CDR3. Looked up from germline, CDR1 is LGHDT and CDR2 is YNNKEL (reference sequence). The CDR3: CASSQGNSADTQYF. CDR3 DNA sequence: TGTGCCAGCAGCCAGGGAAACTCAGCAGATACGCAGTATTTT.

CDR3 loop: CASSSGLAGASNEQFF. In nucleotides, the CDR3 is TGTGCCAGCAGCTCCGGGCTAGCGGGGGCCTCCAATGAGCAGTTCTTC. The chain has TRBV13 and TRBJ2-1, with TRBD2 identical over 10 bases. The junction had 9 bases not matched to a gene; V was cut back by 4 bases and J by 6 bases. The CDR3 sequence is 16 residues long. From germline, CDR1 is PRHDT and CDR2 FYEKMQ (reference sequence).

V gene TRBV24-1 combines with J gene TRBJ2-1, with a tentative D call TRBD2 (6 bases). V gave up 2 bases and J gave up 7 bases, with 14 bases separating them. The germline V gene encodes CDR1 KGHDR and CDR2 SFDVKD. This CDR3 region has 15 residues. CDR3 in DNA: TGTGCCACCAGTGATTCCGGGACTGGAGGTAATGAGCAGTTCTTC. Its protein is CATSDSGTGGNEQFF.

The chain carries TRBV30 and TRBJ1-1, with 8 bases fitting TRBD1. Trimming took 0 bases from V and 5 from J; bases not matched to a gene: 8. There are 15 residues in the CDR3. Germline lookup yields CDR1 GTSNPN and CDR2 SVGIG (reference sequence). DNA for the CDR3: TGTGCCTGGAGTGTCCCTCAGGGGGCGGATACTGAAGCTTTCTTT. Translated: CAWSVPQGADTEAFF.

The genes are TRBV4-1 and TRBJ2-7; the D gene could be TRBD1 or TRBD2 (5 bases each). V lost 0 bases, J lost 2 bases, and 17 bases lay in between. The CDR3 spans 17 residues. CDR1 and CDR2 (germline): MGHRA, YSYEKL. CDR3 DNA sequence: TGCGCCAGCAGCCAAGATCTTAGAGGGGCAGGCCCCTACGAGCAGTACTTC. This gives the protein CASSQDLRGAGPYEQYF.

V usage is TRBV24-1 and J usage is TRBJ2-1; D remains unclear. CDR3 length: 13 amino acids. V was trimmed by 1 base and J by 11 bases, leaving 11 bases between them. Germline V gene lookup returns CDR1 KGHDR and CDR2 SFDVKD. DNA of the CDR3: TGTGCCACCAGTGATTTTGTCCGGTCTAAGCAGTTCTTC. This sequence encodes CATSDFVRSKQFF.

V is TRBV3-1 and J is TRBJ2-4; 9 bases are shared with TRBD1. V lost 5 bases and J lost 6; bases outside the gene matches: 8. Per germline, CDR1 LGHDT and CDR2 YNNKEL (reference sequence). This CDR3 spans 15 amino acids. The CDR3 is CASSTGTGKSNIQYF. The DNA for the CDR3 is TGTGCCAGCAGCACCGGGACAGGGAAATCAAACATTCAGTACTTC.

This clonotype was seen a handful of times. The rearrangement links TRBV29-1 to TRBJ2-7; D is ambiguous. The CDR3 covers 14 residues. V shed 0 bases and J shed 7 bases, with 16 bases lying between them. Looked up from germline, CDR1 is SQVTM and CDR2 is ANQGSEA. CDR3 sequence (DNA): TGCAGCGTTGAAGACCCCTTATACGGATTTGAGCAGTACTTC. Protein: CSVEDPLYGFEQYF.

The chain recombines TRBV7-2 with TRBJ1-1; no firm D call. The germline V and J ends were trimmed by 5 bases and 1 base, with 11 bases remaining between them. Germline V lookup: CDR1 SGHTA, CDR2 FQGNSA. The CDR3 totals 14 residues. The CDR3 spells CASSPWAGNTEAFF. CDR3 DNA sequence: TGTGCCAGCAGCCCATGGGCGGGGAACACTGAAGCTTTCTTT.

This chain connects TRBV3-1 to TRBJ2-5; D gene unclear. This CDR3 comprises 12 residues. The germline CDR1 and CDR2 sequences are LGHDT and YNNKEL (reference sequence). Trimming left V 4 bases short and J 2 bases short, with 5 bases between. CDR3 nucleotide sequence: TGTGCCAGCAGCCGGAGACAAGAGACCCAGTACTTC. Protein sequence: CASSRRQETQYF.

This chain connects TRBV20-1 to TRBJ2-1; a weak D match, TRBD2 (5 bases). Germline V gene lookup returns CDR1 DFQATT and CDR2 SNEGSKA (reference sequence). This CDR3 is built from 12 residues. V was cut by 8 bases and J by 8 bases, with 16 bases left in between. The DNA of the CDR3 is TGCAGTCGCCTGGGTCCCGGGGATGAGCAGTTCTTC. The encoded protein is CSRLGPGDEQFF.

This chain joins TRBV30 and TRBJ1-2; a possible D gene is TRBD1 (5 bases). The CDR3 has 12 amino acids. CDR1 and CDR2 from the germline V gene are GTSNPN and SVGIG (reference sequence). V lost 1 base and J lost 8, with 11 bases in between. CDR3 amino acids: CAWSGQGGGYTF. As DNA, the CDR3 is TGTGCCTGGAGTGGTCAGGGAGGCGGCTACACCTTC.

This chain joins TRBV20-1 and TRBJ1-5; D unresolved. Germline CDR1 reads DFQATT; CDR2 reads SNEGSKA (reference sequence). With 0 bases removed from V and 6 bases from J, the gap between germline ends came to 12 bases. The CDR3 loop spans 14 amino acids. CDR3 DNA: TGCAGTGCTAGAGATGGTTCGCTCGGTCAGCCCCAGCATTTT. It specifies CSARDGSLGQPQHF.

As DNA, the CDR3 is TGTGCCAGCAGCTTAAGGCAGGGGGCGGTAGAGACCCAGTACTTC. It yields the protein CASSLRQGAVETQYF. The chain recombines TRBV7-7 with TRBJ2-5, with TRBD1 matching over 8 bases. The V and J ends lost 2 bases and 4 bases, in that order; junction bases with no gene match: 6. Germline V gene sequence: CDR1 SSHAT, CDR2 FNYEAQ (reference sequence). This CDR3 is built from 15 residues.

The V call is TRBV27, the J call TRBJ2-7; 10 bases line up with TRBD2. The CDR3 loop spans 14 amino acids. After removal of 8 bases from V and 1 base from J, the junction contained 5 bases not matched to a gene. Germline values: CDR1 MNHEY, CDR2 SMNVEV (reference sequence). This chain's CDR3 is CASGRTSGSYEQYF. The CDR3 bases are TGTGCCAGCGGGAGGACTAGCGGTTCCTACGAGCAGTACTTC.

This chain uses TRBV2 with TRBJ1-2; 9 nucleotides match TRBD1. Unmatched junction bases numbered 6, after V lost 5 bases and J lost 8 bases. Germline CDR1 is SNHLY and CDR2 is FYNNEI. The CDR3 spans 13 residues. This chain's CDR3 is CASSQQGARGYTF. CDR3 DNA sequence: TGTGCCAGCAGTCAACAGGGGGCGCGGGGCTACACCTTC.

This rearrangement joins TRBV18 to TRBJ2-3, with a possible D match to TRBD2 (5 bases). Trimming removed 1 base from V and 4 bases from J, with 6 bases in between. The CDR3 extends over 13 amino acids. Germline lookup yields CDR1 KGHSH and CDR2 LQKENI. CDR3 residues: CASSPLEADTQYF. The DNA of the CDR3 is TGTGCCAGCTCACCACTGGAGGCAGATACGCAGTATTTT.